These 15 T cell receptor beta chains were all obtained from the same sample, sequenced in a study of blood T cells in healthy people across ages. Alongside a J-beta primer mix, a sample-barcoded 5' primer served in a second PCR lasting roughly 7 to 11 cycles. TCRdb itself ran the 5' RACE reads through MiXCR, one entry per CDR3 protein. The data show about 1.8 million distinct CDR3 sequences, around 48% seen once. The sequencing sample was made of blood. The receptors stem from a middle-aged woman in good health.

The chain uses TRBV11-2 and TRBJ2-1; no reliable D call. Germline assignment: CDR1 SGHAT and CDR2 FQNNGV. V was pared by 5 bases and J by 2 bases, with 10 bases between. This CDR3 has 14 amino acids. Here the CDR3 reads CASSVRRAYNEQFF. The CDR3 region has the DNA TGTGCCAGCAGCGTAAGAAGGGCCTACAATGAGCAGTTCTTC.

The chain employs TRBV12-3 or TRBV12-4 and TRBJ1-5; 10 positions agree with TRBD1. The CDR3 totals 14 residues. J gave up 4 bases and V 8 bases, and 5 bases lay outside the gene matches. The CDR3 sequence: CASGKGQGNQPQHF. CDR3 in DNA: TGTGCCAGCGGAAAGGGACAGGGGAATCAGCCCCAGCATTTT.

This clonotype was observed a single time. The chain recombines TRBV10-3 with TRBJ2-3; 8 bases align to TRBD2. The junction had 4 bases not matched to a gene; V was cut back by 0 bases and J by 2 bases. The CDR3 has 16 residues. Germline V gives CDR1 ENHRY, CDR2 SYGVKD. The CDR3 is CAISESQAGVTDTQYF. As DNA, the CDR3 is TGTGCCATCAGTGAGTCGCAAGCGGGGGTCACAGATACGCAGTATTTT.

There are a few counts of this clonotype. The chain uses TRBV7-2 and TRBJ2-5; D is possibly TRBD1 (5 bases). This CDR3 is 15 amino acids long. Germline assignment: CDR1 SGHTA and CDR2 FQGNSA. V was clipped by 6 bases and J by 5 bases, with 19 bases between them. The CDR3 DNA reads TGTGCCAGCAGAAAAGCGACAGCGCTCGGGGAGACCCAGTACTTC. It translates to CASRKATALGETQYF.

This chain joins TRBV4-1 and TRBJ2-5; the match to TRBD2 covers 9 bases. This CDR3 is 17 amino acids long. Germline CDR1 MGHRA, CDR2 YSYEKL. Germline trimming cut 4 bases from V and 2 bases from J; bases unmatched to any gene: 11. The CDR3 DNA is TGCGCCAGCAGCCGTGTGGTAGCGGGGGCGATGCAAGAGACCCAGTACTTC. Amino acids: CASSRVVAGAMQETQYF.

The V gene is TRBV6-6, the J gene TRBJ1-4; 7 positions agree with TRBD1. The trim removed 3 bases at V and 8 bases at J, leaving 6 bases unmatched. Germline V gene lookup returns CDR1 MNHNY and CDR2 SVGAGI (reference sequence). The CDR3 is made up of 14 amino acids. This CDR3 reads CASSYRRGKEKLFF. The CDR3 DNA reads as TGTGCCAGCAGTTATCGCAGGGGGAAGGAAAAACTGTTTTTT.

The rearrangement links TRBV9 to TRBJ2-1, with a weak D call TRBD2 (7 bases). Germline V gene data show CDR1 as SGDLS and CDR2 as YYNGEE. The CDR3 spans 16 residues. V was cut by 4 bases and J by 2 bases, with 16 bases left in between. DNA for the CDR3: TGTGCCAGCAGCTCCCGGGGGGACAAGACCTACAATGAGCAGTTCTTC. It specifies CASSSRGDKTYNEQFF.

This clonotype has just a few counts. In DNA, the CDR3 is TGTGCCAGCAGCGCGACGGGACAGCCCTATGGCTACACCTTC. The encoded protein is CASSATGQPYGYTF. V and J are TRBV7-3 and TRBJ1-2; 7 bases map to TRBD1. Germline values: CDR1 SGHTA, CDR2 FQGTGA. The CDR3 covers 14 residues. With V trimmed by 5 bases and J by 4 bases, 7 bases remained unmatched.

This clonotype was recorded a few times. The chain combines TRBV4-3 with TRBJ2-3; TRBD2 might be the D (6 bases). The germline V gene encodes CDR1 LGHNA and CDR2 YSLEER. V lost 4 bases and J 2 bases, leaving 13 bases between the germline ends. CDR3 length equals 15 residues. CDR3 coding DNA: TGCGCCAGCAGCCCGGGAGATATAGTCACAGATACGCAGTATTTT. This codes for CASSPGDIVTDTQYF.

This sequence joins TRBV19 and TRBJ2-4; no clear D gene. CDR1 is LNHDA and CDR2 is SQIVND in the germline V gene (reference sequence). The ends were cut back, 3 bases at V and 3 bases at J, with 12 bases in the middle. The CDR3 contains 15 residues. The CDR3 here is CASSIIGLDKNIQYF. Written as DNA, the CDR3 is TGTGCCAGTAGTATCATAGGGTTGGACAAAAACATTCAGTACTTC.

This clonotype was counted only a few times. The chain combines TRBV5-4 with TRBJ1-2; no clear D gene. Germline V gene lookup returns CDR1 SGHNT and CDR2 YYREEE (reference sequence). The CDR3 spans 15 residues. V was shortened by 4 bases and J by 3 bases, with 16 bases between the two germline ends. The chain's CDR3 is CASSRGSDEYYGYTF. In DNA form, the CDR3 reads TGTGCCAGCAGCCGCGGGTCAGACGAATACTATGGCTACACCTTC.

This clonotype was found a few times. The chain joins TRBV2 to TRBJ1-4, with 7 bases fitting TRBD1. From germline, CDR1 is SNHLY and CDR2 FYNNEI. Trimming removed 4 bases from V and 4 bases from J; junction bases left unmatched: 3. The CDR3 covers 14 residues. Here the CDR3 reads CASSAQGLNEKLFF. The CDR3, as DNA: TGTGCCAGCAGTGCACAGGGGCTTAATGAAAAACTGTTTTTT.

The chain joins TRBV13 to TRBJ2-1, with D perhaps TRBD2 (6 bases). The CDR3 covers 15 residues. Trimming stripped 7 bases from V and 9 bases from J, with 22 bases between. Looked up from germline, CDR1 is PRHDT and CDR2 is FYEKMQ (reference sequence). The CDR3 loop is CASTSLWGVRSEQFF. For the CDR3, the DNA is TGTGCCAGCACCTCCCTTTGGGGGGTGAGATCTGAGCAGTTCTTC.

The chain uses TRBV24-1 and TRBJ2-1; a possible D gene is TRBD1 (6 bases). The length of the CDR3 is 14 residues. Trimming left V 11 bases short and J 2 bases short, with 15 bases between. Germline CDR1 is KGHDR and CDR2 is SFDVKD. This CDR3 reads CAIRHRDPYNEQFF. CDR3 in DNA: TGTGCCATCAGGCACAGGGACCCCTACAATGAGCAGTTCTTC.

The rearrangement links TRBV2 to TRBJ2-5; 12 bases line up with TRBD2. Germline CDR1 reads SNHLY; CDR2 reads FYNNEI. Trimming at V came to 6 bases and at J to 5 bases, leaving 10 bases not matched to a gene. The CDR3 contains 16 residues. In DNA form, the CDR3 reads TGTGCCAGCAGGGATACTAGCGGGGGGTCGGGGGAGACCCAGTACTTC. Translated, it gives CASRDTSGGSGETQYF.